What follows are 27 T cell receptor beta chains derived from one specimen sequenced in a study of blood T cell repertoires in COVID-19. The data were produced by immunoSEQ multiplex PCR, yet TCRdb's version contains in-frame clones alone and is incomplete. Among 350,000 to 450,000 clones listed, about 89% were seen once. The sequenced sample consisted of peripheral blood. The origin of the receptors is a man in his forties or fifties with acute or convalescent COVID-19.

The rearrangement uses TRBV5-6 and TRBJ2-7, with D unclear. Trimming removed 0 bases at V and 1 base at J, with 11 bases between. The CDR3 has 15 amino acids. The germline V gene has CDR1 SGHDT and CDR2 YYEEEE. The DNA of the CDR3 is TGTGCCAGCAGCTTGGATCCCTCCCCTTCCTACGAGCAGTACTTC. This gives the protein CASSLDPSPSYEQYF.

The gene calls are TRBV9 and TRBJ1-6, with D possibly matching TRBD1 (6 bases). The CDR3 has 17 residues. Germline assignment: CDR1 SGDLS and CDR2 YYNGEE. V lost 2 bases, J lost 12 bases, and 24 bases lay in between. The CDR3 DNA sequence: TGTGCCAGCAGCGTTTCGGGGGGGCCCCCTAGTTCGGTACCCCTCCACTTT. It yields the protein CASSVSGGPPSSVPLHF.

A note on this clone: A read error may produce the germline difference seen at one junction end. DNA of the CDR3: TGTGCTAGCAGCTTAGGAGCGGGGGGCCTCCAAGAGACCCAGTACTTC. It translates to CASSLGAGGLQETQYF. The V call is TRBV7-7, the J call TRBJ2-5; 9 bases match TRBD2. The germline gives CDR1 SSHAT, CDR2 FNYEAQ (reference sequence). The CDR3 totals 16 residues.

The rearrangement links TRBV19 to TRBJ1-1; D not resolved. CDR1 is LNHDA, CDR2 SQIVND, per germline (reference sequence). The CDR3 loop spans 13 amino acids. Trimming shortened V by 9 bases and J by 3 bases, and 14 bases separated the two germline ends. The CDR3: CASSIGAYTEAFF. The CDR3, as DNA: TGTGCCAGCTCCATCGGAGCGTACACTGAAGCTTTCTTT.

This chain links TRBV7-3 with TRBJ2-3; 8 positions agree with TRBD2. This CDR3 spans 16 amino acids. With V trimmed by 4 bases and J by 4 bases, 10 bases remained unmatched. Germline V gene data show CDR1 as SGHTA and CDR2 as FQGTGA. The chain's CDR3 is CASSSSGTSLADTQYF. The CDR3 DNA sequence: TGTGCCAGCAGCTCTTCCGGGACTAGTCTCGCAGATACGCAGTATTTT.

This clone was observed a few times. The V call is TRBV9, the J call TRBJ2-1; 15 positions match TRBD2. The V gene end was trimmed by 4 bases and the J gene end by 3 bases; junction bases not matched to a gene: 5. Germline assignment: CDR1 SGDLS and CDR2 YYNGEE. The CDR3 runs 17 residues. The CDR3 loop is CASSTGLAGGYYNEQFF. The CDR3 DNA sequence: TGTGCCAGCAGCACCGGACTAGCGGGGGGGTACTACAATGAGCAGTTCTTC.

The chain uses TRBV3-1 (or the pseudogene TRBV3-2) and TRBJ1-2; TRBD1 agrees at 11 bases. The CDR3 is 15 amino acids. V lost 2 bases, J lost 4 bases, and 3 bases stayed unmatched. In germline, CDR1 is LGHDT, CDR2 YNNKEL (reference sequence). The CDR3 region is CASSQPGQGGYGYTF. The CDR3 bases are TGTGCCAGCAGCCAACCGGGACAGGGGGGCTATGGCTACACCTTC.

The chain couples TRBV7-8 to TRBJ1-2; TRBD1 matches at 7 bases. V gave up 1 base and J gave up 1 base; unmatched junction bases: 6. The germline V gene encodes CDR1 SGHVS and CDR2 FQNEAQ. There are 16 residues in the CDR3. As DNA, the CDR3 is TGTGCCAGCAGCTTAGTTCAGGGGGGTTATAACTATGGCTACACCTTC. Amino acids: CASSLVQGGYNYGYTF. The whole variable domain, remainder taken from reference TRBV7-8 and TRBJ1-2, is GAGVSQSPRYKVAKRGQDVALRCDPISGHVSLFWYQQALGQGPEFLTYFQNEAQLDKSGLPSDRFFAERPEGSVSTLKIQRTQQEDSAVYLCASSLVQGGYNYGYTFGSGTRLTVV.

The chain uses TRBV30 and TRBJ2-7; a weak D match, TRBD2 (5 bases). Germline-derived CDR1 and CDR2 are GTSNPN and SVGIG (reference sequence). Between the trimmed V and J ends, which lost 1 base and 2 bases, there was a span of 9 bases. The CDR3 is made up of 13 amino acids. The CDR3 here is CAWSGGLAYEQYF. CDR3 nucleotides: TGTGCCTGGAGTGGCGGGCTTGCCTACGAGCAGTACTTC.

J is TRBJ1-2 and V is TRBV5-4; D is possibly TRBD1 (6 bases). CDR1 is SGHNT and CDR2 is YYREEE in the germline V gene (reference sequence). The V end lost 2 bases, the J end lost 8 bases, and 13 bases lay between the germline ends. CDR3 length: 13 amino acids. The CDR3 reads CASSLGRGGGYTF. Written as DNA, the CDR3 is TGTGCCAGCAGCTTAGGACGGGGGGGCGGCTACACCTTC.

The chain is built from TRBV27 and TRBJ2-1; D not certain. Germline loops: CDR1 MNHEY, CDR2 SMNVEV (reference sequence). The CDR3 consists of 14 residues. The V gene lost 4 bases and the J gene lost 6 bases, with 13 bases spanning the gap. The CDR3 DNA sequence: TGTGCCAGCAGTTCATCCGCCGGGTTCAATGAGCAGTTCTTC. Protein: CASSSSAGFNEQFF.

The genes are TRBV23-1 and TRBJ1-2, with 7 bases aligning to TRBD1. TRBV23-1 is identified as an open reading frame with a role that is uncertain. The CDR3 spans 18 residues. Trimming at V came to 2 bases and at J to 6 bases, leaving 18 bases not matched to a gene. The CDR3 sequence is CASSQPPRTGVYWDGYTF. The CDR3 coding sequence is TGCGCCAGCAGTCAACCACCGAGGACAGGTGTCTACTGGGATGGCTACACCTTC.

This clone turned up a few times. CDR3 sequence reads: CASTERDLLTEAFF. The CDR3 nucleotides are TGTGCCAGCACCGAACGGGACTTACTTACTGAAGCTTTCTTT. This sequence joins TRBV7-9 and TRBJ1-1; the D gene is possibly TRBD1 (5 bases). CDR1 and CDR2 (germline): SEHNR, FQNEAQ (reference sequence). The CDR3 covers 14 residues. Trimming left V 7 bases short and J 5 bases short, with 17 bases between.

The CDR3 here is CASSRTGTGPREQYF. The CDR3 DNA reads TGTGCCAGCAGTCGCACCGGGACAGGGCCGAGAGAGCAGTACTTC. This chain joins TRBV6-5 and TRBJ2-7, with 9 bases identical to TRBD1. CDR3 length: 15 amino acids. The junction had 12 bases not matched to a gene; V was cut back by 5 bases and J by 7 bases. Germline-derived CDR1 and CDR2 are MNHEY and SVGAGI.

The rearrangement links TRBV28 to TRBJ1-2; D remains unclear. The CDR3 has 12 amino acids. CDR1 and CDR2 (germline): MDHEN, SYDVKM. Trimming left V 4 bases short and J 4 bases short, with 7 bases between. The CDR3 sequence is CASSSYSYGYTF. The DNA of the CDR3 is TGTGCCAGCAGTTCCTACAGCTATGGCTACACCTTC.

The chain employs TRBV11-2 and TRBJ1-1, with D uncertain. The CDR3 extends over 14 amino acids. From germline, CDR1 is SGHAT and CDR2 FQNNGV. Trimming stripped 4 bases from V and 6 bases from J, with 15 bases between. Here the CDR3 reads CASSSQRVGAEAFF. The CDR3 DNA follows: TGTGCCAGCAGCTCCCAGCGGGTTGGGGCTGAAGCTTTCTTT. The complete variable domain, with remaining parts taken from reference TRBV11-2 and TRBJ1-1, reads EAGVAQSPRYKIIEKRQSVAFWCNPISGHATLYWYQQILGQGPKLLIQFQNNGVVDDSQLPKDRFSAERLKGVDSTLKIQPAKLEDSAVYLCASSSQRVGAEAFFGQGTRLTVV.

The J gene is TRBJ1-1, the V gene TRBV13; possibly TRBD1 for D (6 bases). Deletions cut 2 bases from V and 1 base from J, with 11 bases between. Germline CDR1 is PRHDT and CDR2 is FYEKMQ (reference sequence). The CDR3 is 15 residues long. The CDR3 coding sequence is TGTGCCAGCAGCTTAAGGGGGGGCCAGAACACTGAAGCTTTCTTT. It encodes CASSLRGGQNTEAFF.

The chain uses TRBV5-8 and TRBJ2-7; TRBD2 is a possible D gene (6 bases). Trimming cost V 2 bases and J 0 bases, with 12 bases left between them. This CDR3 contains 15 residues. Germline V CDR1 and CDR2: SGHTS, YDEGEE. CDR3 nucleotide sequence: TGTGCCAGCAGCTTCGCTCCCGGGAGCTCCTACGAGCAGTACTTC. This translates into CASSFAPGSSYEQYF.

The J gene is TRBJ2-7, the V gene TRBV6-1, with TRBD2 matching over 8 bases. The germline gives CDR1 MNHNS, CDR2 SASEGT. There are 15 residues in the CDR3. Germline trimming cut 2 bases from V and 4 bases from J; bases unmatched to any gene: 7. CDR3 DNA sequence: TGTGCCAGCAGTGAATCAAGCGGGAGTTCTTACGAGCAGTACTTC. Translated: CASSESSGSSYEQYF.

The rearrangement joins TRBV18 to TRBJ1-1; possible D gene TRBD1, 6 bases. V was shortened by 5 bases and J by 4 bases, with 11 bases between the two germline ends. CDR1 KGHSH and CDR2 LQKENI come from the germline V gene. CDR3 length: 13 amino acids. Here the CDR3 reads CASSTGSSTEAFF. CDR3 sequence (DNA): TGTGCCAGCTCAACAGGGTCCAGCACTGAAGCTTTCTTT.

The genes are TRBV28 and TRBJ1-4; maybe TRBD1 (5 bases). The V and J ends lost 3 bases and 0 bases respectively, with 11 bases between them. CDR1 and CDR2 (germline): MDHEN, SYDVKM. This CDR3 is built from 16 residues. The CDR3 protein is CASSFGGIATNEKLFF. The CDR3 DNA reads TGTGCCAGCAGTTTCGGGGGGATTGCAACTAATGAAAAACTGTTTTTT.

This rearrangement joins TRBV29-1 to TRBJ2-7; tentative D call: TRBD2 (7 bases). The V and J ends lost 5 bases and 6 bases respectively, with 17 bases between them. Germline V gives CDR1 SQVTM, CDR2 ANQGSEA. The CDR3 is 13 amino acids. The CDR3 nucleotides are TGCAGCGTTAATGAGGGGGGGGGCGGCGAGCAGTACTTC. Protein: CSVNEGGGGEQYF.

J is TRBJ2-3 and V is TRBV5-6; D gene unclear. Trimming left V 4 bases short and J 1 base short, with 10 bases between. Per germline, CDR1 SGHDT and CDR2 YYEEEE. This CDR3 is built from 14 residues. The CDR3 spells CASSPAYRTDTQYF. The CDR3 bases are TGTGCCAGCAGCCCTGCCTACCGCACAGATACGCAGTATTTT.

This chain's CDR3 is CASSATGGTGELFF. Here the CDR3 DNA reads TGTGCCAGCAGCGCGACAGGGGGCACCGGGGAGCTGTTTTTT. This rearrangement joins TRBV7-6 to TRBJ2-2; 9 bases align to TRBD1. V shed 5 bases, J shed 4 bases, and the junction held 2 bases outside the gene matches. The CDR3 has 14 amino acids. The V gene's germline CDR1 is SGHVS and CDR2 FNYEAQ.

The chain joins TRBV10-1 to TRBJ2-1; the match to TRBD2 covers 10 bases. The CDR3 sequence is 17 residues long. CDR1 and CDR2 (germline): WNHNN, SYGVQD (reference sequence). The CDR3 region has the DNA TGCGTGCAGCAGGGGCTAGCGGGGGTTAGCTCCTACAATGAGCAGTTCTTC. Translated: CVQQGLAGVSSYNEQFF.

V usage is TRBV11-2 and J usage is TRBJ2-1, with D hard to call. CDR1 and CDR2 (germline): SGHAT, FQNNGV. This CDR3 comprises 15 residues. V lost 1 base to trimming and J lost 9 bases, with 16 bases between them. This chain's CDR3 is CASSLVLGVVSEQFF. Written as DNA, the CDR3 is TGTGCCAGCAGCTTAGTGCTAGGCGTAGTTAGTGAGCAGTTCTTC.

This clone came up a few times. Other nucleotide sequences from this sample produce the same CDR3. This chain uses TRBV10-3 with TRBJ1-5; tentative D call: TRBD1 (6 bases). The CDR3 has 14 amino acids. Germline-derived CDR1 and CDR2 are ENHRY and SYGVKD. Trimming stripped 3 bases from V and 4 bases from J, with 10 bases between. For the CDR3, the DNA is TGTGCCATCAGTGACAGGGGAGGGAATCAGCCCCAGCATTTT. Translating it yields CAISDRGGNQPQHF.